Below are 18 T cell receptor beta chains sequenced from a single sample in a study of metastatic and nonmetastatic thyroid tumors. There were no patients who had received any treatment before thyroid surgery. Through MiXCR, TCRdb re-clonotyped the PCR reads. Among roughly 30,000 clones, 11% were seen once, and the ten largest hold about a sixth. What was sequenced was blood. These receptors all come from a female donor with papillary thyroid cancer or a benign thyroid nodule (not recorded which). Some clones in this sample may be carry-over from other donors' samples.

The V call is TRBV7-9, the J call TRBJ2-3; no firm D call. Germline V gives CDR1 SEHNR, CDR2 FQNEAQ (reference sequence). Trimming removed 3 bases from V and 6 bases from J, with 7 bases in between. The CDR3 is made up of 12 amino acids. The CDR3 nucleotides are TGTGCCAGCAGCTTCGACACGGATACGCAGTATTTT. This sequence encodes CASSFDTDTQYF.

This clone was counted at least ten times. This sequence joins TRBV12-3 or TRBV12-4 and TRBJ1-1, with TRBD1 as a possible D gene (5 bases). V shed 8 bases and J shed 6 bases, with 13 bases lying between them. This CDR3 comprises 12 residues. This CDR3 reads CASRRVTSEAFF. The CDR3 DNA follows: TGTGCCAGCCGCAGGGTTACGTCTGAAGCTTTCTTT.

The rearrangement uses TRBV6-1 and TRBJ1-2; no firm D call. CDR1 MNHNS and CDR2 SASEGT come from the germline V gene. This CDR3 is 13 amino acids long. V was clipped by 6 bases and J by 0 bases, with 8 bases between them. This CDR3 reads CASRREANYGYTF. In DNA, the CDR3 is TGTGCCAGCAGGAGGGAAGCTAACTATGGCTACACCTTC.

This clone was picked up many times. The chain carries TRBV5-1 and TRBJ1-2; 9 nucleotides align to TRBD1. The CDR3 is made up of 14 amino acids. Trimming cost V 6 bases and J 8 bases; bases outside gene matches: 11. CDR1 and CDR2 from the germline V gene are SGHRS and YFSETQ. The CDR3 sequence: CASTAGQGLAGYTF. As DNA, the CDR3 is TGCGCCAGCACCGCAGGACAGGGGCTCGCGGGCTACACCTTC. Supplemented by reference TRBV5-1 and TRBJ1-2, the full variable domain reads KAGVTQTPRYLIKTRGQQVTLSCSPISGHRSVSWYQQTPGQGLQFLFEYFSETQRNKGNFPGRFSGRQFSNSRSEMNVSTLELGDSALYLCASTAGQGLAGYTFGSGTRLTVV.

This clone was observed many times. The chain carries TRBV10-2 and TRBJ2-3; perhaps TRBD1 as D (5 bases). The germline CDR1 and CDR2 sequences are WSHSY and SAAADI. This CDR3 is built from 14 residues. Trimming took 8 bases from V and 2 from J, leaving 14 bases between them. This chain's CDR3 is CASDPAGPTDTQYF. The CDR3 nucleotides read TGCGCCAGCGATCCAGCAGGGCCCACAGATACGCAGTATTTT.

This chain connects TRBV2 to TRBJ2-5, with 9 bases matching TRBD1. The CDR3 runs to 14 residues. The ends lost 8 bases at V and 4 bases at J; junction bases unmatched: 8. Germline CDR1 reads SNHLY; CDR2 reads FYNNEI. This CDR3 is CASSVTGGRETQYF. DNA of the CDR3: TGTGCCAGCTCCGTGACAGGGGGAAGAGAGACCCAGTACTTC.

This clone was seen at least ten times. CDR3 protein: CASQLGPLLNTEAFF. Written as DNA, the CDR3 is TGTGCCAGCCAGCTCGGGCCCCTTTTGAACACTGAAGCTTTCTTT. The chain joins TRBV5-5 to TRBJ1-1; D gene unclear. This CDR3 contains 15 residues. Germline V gene data show CDR1 as SGHKS and CDR2 as YYEKEE (reference sequence). Trimming took 7 bases from V and 0 from J, leaving 16 bases between them. Complete variable domain (other parts from reference TRBV5-5 and TRBJ1-1): DAGVTQSPTHLIKTRGQQVTLRCSPISGHKSVSWYQQVLGQGPQFIFQYYEKEERGRGNFPDRFSARQFPNYSSELNVNALLLGDSALYLCASQLGPLLNTEAFFGQGTRLTVV.

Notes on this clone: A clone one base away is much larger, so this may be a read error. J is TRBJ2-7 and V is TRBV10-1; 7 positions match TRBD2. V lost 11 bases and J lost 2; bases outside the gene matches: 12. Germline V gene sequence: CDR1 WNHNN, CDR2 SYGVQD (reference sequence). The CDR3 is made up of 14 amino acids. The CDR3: CAGGAPGGPYEQYF. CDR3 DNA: TGCGCCGGAGGGGCCCCGGGGGGACCCTACGAGCAGTACTTC.

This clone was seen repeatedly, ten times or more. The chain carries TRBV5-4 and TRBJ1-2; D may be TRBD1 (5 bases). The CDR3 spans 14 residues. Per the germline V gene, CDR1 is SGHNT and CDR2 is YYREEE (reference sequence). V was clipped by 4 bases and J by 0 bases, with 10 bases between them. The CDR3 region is CASSPGRANYGYTF. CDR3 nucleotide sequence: TGTGCCAGCAGCCCGGGACGGGCTAACTATGGCTACACCTTC.

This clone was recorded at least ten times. CDR3: CASSQGLADRDYEQYF. The CDR3 region has the DNA TGCGCCAGCAGCCAGGGACTAGCGGATAGAGACTACGAGCAGTACTTC. The chain combines TRBV4-3 with TRBJ2-7; 11 nucleotides match TRBD2. This CDR3 is 16 amino acids long. V lost 3 bases, J lost 3 bases, and 7 bases stayed unmatched. The germline V gene has CDR1 LGHNA and CDR2 YSLEER.

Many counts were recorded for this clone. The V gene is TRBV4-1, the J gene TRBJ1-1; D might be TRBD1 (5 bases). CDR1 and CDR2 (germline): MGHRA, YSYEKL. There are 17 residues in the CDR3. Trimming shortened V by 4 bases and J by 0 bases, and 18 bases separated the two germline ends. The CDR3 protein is CASSLKGERGMNTEAFF. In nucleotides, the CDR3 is TGCGCCAGCAGCCTCAAAGGGGAGCGGGGAATGAACACTGAAGCTTTCTTT.

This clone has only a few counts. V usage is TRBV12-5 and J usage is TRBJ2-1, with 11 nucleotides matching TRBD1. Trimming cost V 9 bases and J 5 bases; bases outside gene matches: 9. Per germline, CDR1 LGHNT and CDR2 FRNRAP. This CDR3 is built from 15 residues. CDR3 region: CASSGTGGTHNEQFF. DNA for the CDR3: TGTGCTAGCTCCGGGACAGGGGGGACCCACAATGAGCAGTTCTTC. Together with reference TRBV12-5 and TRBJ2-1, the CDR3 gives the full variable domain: DARVTQTPRHKVTEMGQEVTMRCQPILGHNTVFWYRQTMMQGLELLAYFRNRAPLDDSGMPKDRFSAEMPDATLATLKIQPSEPRDSAVYFCASSGTGGTHNEQFFGPGTRLTVL.

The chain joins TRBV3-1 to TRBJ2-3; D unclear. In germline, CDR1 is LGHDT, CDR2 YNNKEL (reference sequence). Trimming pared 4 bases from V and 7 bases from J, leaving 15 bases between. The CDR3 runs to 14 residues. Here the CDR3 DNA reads TGTGCCAGCAGCCGCGGAAGTGGGCCATATACGCAGTATTTT. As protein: CASSRGSGPYTQYF.

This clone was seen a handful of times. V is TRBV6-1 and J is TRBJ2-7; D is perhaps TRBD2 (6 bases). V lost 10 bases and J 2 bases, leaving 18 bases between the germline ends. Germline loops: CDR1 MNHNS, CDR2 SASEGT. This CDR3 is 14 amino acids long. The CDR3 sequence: CAIRTNLAPYEQYF. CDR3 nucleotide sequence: TGTGCCATCAGAACCAACCTAGCGCCCTACGAGCAGTACTTC.

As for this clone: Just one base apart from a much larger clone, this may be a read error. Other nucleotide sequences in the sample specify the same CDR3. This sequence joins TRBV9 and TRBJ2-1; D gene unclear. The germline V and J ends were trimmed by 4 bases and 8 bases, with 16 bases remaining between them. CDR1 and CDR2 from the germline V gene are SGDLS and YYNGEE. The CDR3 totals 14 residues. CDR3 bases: TGTGCCAGCAGCCCACGGGCCTTGCCCGATGAGCAGTTCTTC. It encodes CASSPRALPDEQFF.

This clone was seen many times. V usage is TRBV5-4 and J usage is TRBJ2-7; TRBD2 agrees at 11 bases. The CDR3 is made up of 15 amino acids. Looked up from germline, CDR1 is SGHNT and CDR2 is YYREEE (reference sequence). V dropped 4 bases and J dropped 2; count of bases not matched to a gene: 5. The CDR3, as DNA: TGTGCCAGCAGCCAGGGGACTAGCGGTCCCTACGAGCAGTACTTC. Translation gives CASSQGTSGPYEQYF.

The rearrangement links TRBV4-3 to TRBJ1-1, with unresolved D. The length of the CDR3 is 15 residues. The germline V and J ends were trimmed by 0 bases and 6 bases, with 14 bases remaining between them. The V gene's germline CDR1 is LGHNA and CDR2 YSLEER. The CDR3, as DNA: TGCGCCAGCAGCCAAGATTCCCCGGGAAACGCTGAAGCTTTCTTT. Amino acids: CASSQDSPGNAEAFF.

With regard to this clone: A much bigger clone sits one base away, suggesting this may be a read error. CDR3 in DNA: TGCAGCGTTGAAATGGGATGGACTTTCTTT. Protein product: CSVEMGWTFF. J is TRBJ1-1 and V is TRBV29-1; D is unresolved. Germline assignment: CDR1 SQVTM and CDR2 ANQGSEA. The CDR3 runs to 10 residues. V shed 2 bases and J shed 12 bases, with 10 bases lying between them. Full variable domain (remainder filled in from reference TRBV29-1 and TRBJ1-1): SAVISQKPSRDICQRGTSLTIQCQVDSQVTMMFWYRQQPGQSLTLIATANQGSEATYESGFVIDKFPISRPNLTFSTLTVSNMSPEDSSIYLCSVEMGWTFFGQGTRLTVV.